The rows below give T cell receptor beta chains drawn from one sample of a study of blood T cell repertoires in COVID-19. TCRdb's table, derived via immunoSEQ multiplex PCR, lists solely in-frame clones and lacks some. The repertoire consists of 20,000 to 25,000 clones, with 83% occurring once and the leading ten covering about 46%. The sequencing sample was made of peripheral blood. The receptors shown here come from a man aged 70 or older with acute or convalescent COVID-19. The CDR3 runs from the conserved cysteine through the conserved F or W. The D gene is left open where the match is weak. Clone size is stated in some rows and not others, as once, few, many or a class when expanded.

cdr3_nt cdr3_aa v_call d_call cdr3_length j_call clone_size
TGTGCCAGCAGCGCGCAAACTAGCGGGGGGATCGATGAGCAGTTCTTC CASSAQTSGGIDEQFF TRBV7-9 TRBD2 16 TRBJ2-1 NA
TGTGCCAGCAGCCAAGATGCCAGCGGGAGGGGGGAGCAGTACTTC CASSQDASGRGEQYF TRBV3-1/TRBV3-2 TRBD2 15 TRBJ2-7 once
TGTGCCAGCAGCTTAAACAGGGGAACCTACGAGCAGTACTTC CASSLNRGTYEQYF TRBV7-2 TRBD1 14 TRBJ2-7 NA
TGTGCCAGCAGCGTAGACCTAGCCCCGGGAGGAGATACGCAGTATTTT CASSVDLAPGGDTQYF TRBV9 TRBD2 16 TRBJ2-3 NA
TGTGCCTGGAGTGTCACTGGGGGACAAGGCTACACCTTC CAWSVTGGQGYTF TRBV30 NA 13 TRBJ1-2 few
TGTGCCAGCGCGGCCGGGGGGGAGACCCAGTACTTC CASAAGGETQYF TRBV6-6 TRBD2 12 TRBJ2-5 NA
TGTGCCAGCAGTTACTTAACGGGAGCGGAGACCCAGTACTTC CASSYLTGAETQYF TRBV6-2/TRBV6-3 NA 14 TRBJ2-5 NA
TGTGCCAGCAGTTATCTCGGACTAGCGGGTGAGCAGTTCTTC CASSYLGLAGEQFF TRBV6-5 TRBD2 14 TRBJ2-1 NA
TGTGCCAGCAGCGTAGGCCTGACAGGGAGGCATGGCTACACCTTC CASSVGLTGRHGYTF TRBV9 TRBD1 15 TRBJ1-2 once
TGTGCCAGTAGTCCGCAAGGGGTAGGGGCACCCCTCCACTTT CASSPQGVGAPLHF TRBV19 NA 14 TRBJ1-6 NA
TGTGCCAGCAGTTTATATGGGGGGACTGAAGCTTTCTTT CASSLYGGTEAFF TRBV27 NA 13 TRBJ1-1 NA
TGTGCCAGCAGGCCAGCGGGAGGGAACTACAATGAGCAGTTCTTC CASRPAGGNYNEQFF TRBV14 TRBD2 15 TRBJ2-1 NA
TGTGCCAGCTCACCACTCCGAGTTTTCGGACAGGGGAGAACTGAAGCTTTCTTT CASSPLRVFGQGRTEAFF TRBV18 TRBD1 18 TRBJ1-1 few
TGTGCCAGCAGTTTATCTCACAGGGACGGAAAGCATTTT CASSLSHRDGKHF TRBV6-5 NA 13 TRBJ1-5 NA
TGTGCCAGTAGGTTAGGGGCCAACGTCCTGACTTTC CASRLGANVLTF TRBV19 NA 12 TRBJ2-6 once
TGCGCCAGCAGCTTGACTGAGGATACGCAGTATTTT CASSLTEDTQYF TRBV5-1 NA 12 TRBJ2-3 NA
TGTGCCAGCAGCAGAGACGGGGGGTTATACGGCTACACCTTC CASSRDGGLYGYTF TRBV7-2 NA 14 TRBJ1-2 NA
TGTGCCAGCAGCTTATCGACAGGGAGAAAACTGTTTTTT CASSLSTGRKLFF TRBV13 TRBD1 13 TRBJ1-4 NA
TGTGCCAGCAGTGGGGGGGGTAAGCAGCCCCAGCATTTT CASSGGGKQPQHF TRBV28 NA 13 TRBJ1-5 NA
TGTGCCAGCAGTCCAAGGGGGGGCCGAACTAATGAAAAACTGTTTTTT CASSPRGGRTNEKLFF TRBV21-1 NA 16 TRBJ1-4 NA
TGTGCCAGCAGTATCCGGACTAGCGGGAGAACAGATACGCAGTATTTT CASSIRTSGRTDTQYF TRBV27 TRBD2 16 TRBJ2-3 NA
TGTGCCATCAGTGAGGCGCGGGGGGCACCCCTCCACTTT CAISEARGAPLHF TRBV10-3 NA 13 TRBJ1-6 NA
TGTGCCAGCAGTTTAATGGTCATGCGCTATGGCTACACCTTC CASSLMVMRYGYTF TRBV28 NA 14 TRBJ1-2 NA
TGTGCCAGCAGTTCATTGACAGGGGAACCAGGGTACGAGCAGTACTTC CASSSLTGEPGYEQYF TRBV27 TRBD1 16 TRBJ2-7 NA
TGTGCCATCTCTTTTGGACTAGCGGTGGGGGCAGATACGCAGTATTTT CAISFGLAVGADTQYF TRBV10-3 TRBD2 16 TRBJ2-3 NA
TGTGCCAGCTCACCGGGACTAGCGGCCGGGAATGAGCAGTTCTTC CASSPGLAAGNEQFF TRBV18 TRBD2 15 TRBJ2-1 NA
TGTGCCAGCAGACCCCCAGGACAGGCCTACGAGCAGTACTTC CASRPPGQAYEQYF TRBV28 TRBD1 14 TRBJ2-7 NA